Shown below are 14 T cell receptor beta chains from a single sample sequenced in a study of Ad26.COV2.S vaccination and SARS-CoV-2 variants. Assay used: immunoSEQ multiplex PCR; TCRdb lists only in-frame clones, some missing. The sample has about 410,000 clones, 70% to 90% seen once. Treatment specified: roughly 18 received Ad26.COV2.S at low or high dose, single or two shots; several received placebo; per-sample allocation not given. Day 63 after the first vaccine or placebo injection was the time point for sampling. This specimen consisted of peripheral blood, obtained in a trial of Ad26.COV2.S vaccine versus placebo. The origin of the receptors is a person between 18 and 65 years old who received the Ad26.COV2.S COVID-19 vaccine or a placebo.

The genes are TRBV5-1 and TRBJ1-1; D remains ambiguous. Germline assignment: CDR1 SGHRS and CDR2 YFSETQ. The CDR3 loop spans 13 amino acids. V dropped 4 bases and J dropped 0 bases, with 7 bases sitting between them. CDR3 nucleotide sequence: TGCGCCAGCAGCCCAGTAGTGAACACTGAAGCTTTCTTT. Protein sequence: CASSPVVNTEAFF.

The chain uses TRBV5-1 and TRBJ1-5; TRBD1 is a possible D gene (6 bases). The CDR3 sequence is 13 residues long. Per the germline V gene, CDR1 is SGHRS and CDR2 is YFSETQ. The ends were cut back, 4 bases at V and 7 bases at J, with 12 bases in the middle. CDR3 nucleotide sequence: TGCGCCAGCAGCGCGTCAGGGGAGCAGCCCCAGCATTTT. This sequence encodes CASSASGEQPQHF.

The chain joins TRBV5-1 to TRBJ1-1, with 7 bases lining up with TRBD1. The germline CDR1 and CDR2 sequences are SGHRS and YFSETQ. With V trimmed by 3 bases and J by 1 base, 12 bases remained unmatched. The CDR3 has 17 amino acids. The DNA for the CDR3 is TGCGCCAGCAGCTCCCAGGGGGACTTCACTAAGAACACTGAAGCTTTCTTT. Amino acid sequence: CASSSQGDFTKNTEAFF.

The chain carries TRBV5-4 and TRBJ1-6; D remains ambiguous. Trimming removed 5 bases from V and 3 bases from J, with 12 bases in between. Germline CDR1 is SGHNT and CDR2 is YYREEE (reference sequence). CDR3 size: 15 residues. The CDR3 DNA reads TGTGCCAGCAGTCTATCGCAGAACTATAATTCACCCCTCCACTTT. This encodes CASSLSQNYNSPLHF.

The J gene is TRBJ1-3, the V gene TRBV2, with D perhaps TRBD1 (6 bases). The germline CDR1 and CDR2 sequences are SNHLY and FYNNEI. V was pared by 3 bases and J by 4 bases, with 16 bases between. There are 16 residues in the CDR3. This CDR3 is CASSDHRDSWGNTIYF. The CDR3 DNA reads TGTGCCAGCAGTGACCACAGGGACTCCTGGGGAAACACCATATATTTT. Complete variable domain (other parts from reference TRBV2 and TRBJ1-3): EPEVTQTPSHQVTQMGQEVILRCVPISNHLYFYWYRQILGQKVEFLVSFYNNEISEKSEIFDDQFSVERPDGSNFTLKIRSTKLEDSAMYFCASSDHRDSWGNTIYFGEGSWLTVV.

The chain recombines TRBV30 with TRBJ2-2, with unresolved D. CDR1 GTSNPN and CDR2 SVGIG come from the germline V gene (reference sequence). This CDR3 comprises 12 residues. The ends were cut back, 2 bases at V and 7 bases at J, with 8 bases in the middle. CDR3 loop: CAWSSLGGELFF. CDR3 nucleotide sequence: TGTGCCTGGAGTTCCCTGGGCGGGGAGCTGTTTTTT.

The rearrangement links TRBV5-4 to TRBJ2-7; D is possibly TRBD2 (5 bases). Germline values: CDR1 SGHNT, CDR2 YYREEE (reference sequence). CDR3 size: 14 residues. V was pared by 1 base and J by 4 bases, with 12 bases between. The CDR3 loop reads CASSLYEGRYEQYF. The CDR3 DNA follows: TGTGCCAGCAGCTTGTACGAGGGTAGGTACGAGCAGTACTTC. Looking up the rest from reference TRBV5-4 and TRBJ2-7 gives the full variable domain: ETGVTQSPTHLIKTRGQQVTLRCSSQSGHNTVSWYQQALGQGPQFIFQYYREEENGRGNFPPRFSGLQFPNYSSELNVNALELDDSALYLCASSLYEGRYEQYFGPGTRLTVT.

The chain has TRBV11-2 and TRBJ2-5; TRBD1 matches at 7 bases. Germline V gene lookup returns CDR1 SGHAT and CDR2 FQNNGV. The length of the CDR3 is 13 residues. V trimming: 7 bases; J trimming: 5 bases; junction bases outside the gene matches: 7. CDR3 protein: CASNRQGSETQYF. CDR3 in DNA: TGTGCCAGCAACCGACAGGGAAGTGAGACCCAGTACTTC.

The rearrangement links TRBV5-4 to TRBJ1-2; D uncertain. V gave up 10 bases and J gave up 8 bases, with 21 bases separating them. Germline V gene lookup returns CDR1 SGHNT and CDR2 YYREEE (reference sequence). The CDR3 contains 13 residues. The CDR3 reads CASSWEGSGGYTF. As DNA, the CDR3 is TGTGCCTCTTCCTGGGAGGGCTCGGGGGGCTACACCTTC.

The gene calls are TRBV29-1 and TRBJ1-1, with 7 positions matching TRBD1. The CDR3 is 14 amino acids. Germline V gives CDR1 SQVTM, CDR2 ANQGSEA. The junction had 13 bases not matched to a gene; V was cut back by 7 bases and J by 5 bases. DNA for the CDR3: TGCAGCGCCGAAGGGGGCCAGGGGTCGACTGAAGCTTTCTTT. It specifies CSAEGGQGSTEAFF.

The rearrangement links TRBV7-6 to TRBJ2-7; 10 bases are a match to TRBD1. Looked up from germline, CDR1 is SGHVS and CDR2 is FNYEAQ. The CDR3 is 14 amino acids. Trimming took 3 bases from V and 6 from J; bases not matched to a gene: 5. CDR3 DNA sequence: TGTGCCAGCAGCTTGAGACAGGGGGCGCTCGAGCAGTACTTC. Translated, it gives CASSLRQGALEQYF.

The chain uses TRBV4-1 and TRBJ1-2; 10 nucleotides align to TRBD1. Trimming cost V 2 bases and J 6 bases; bases outside gene matches: 9. The CDR3 has 16 amino acids. Germline CDR1 reads MGHRA; CDR2 reads YSYEKL. CDR3 sequence reads: CASSQIPGQGRNGYTF. CDR3 coding DNA: TGCGCCAGCAGCCAAATTCCGGGACAGGGGAGGAATGGCTACACCTTC.

V usage is TRBV7-9 and J usage is TRBJ1-4, with D possibly matching TRBD1 (5 bases). The CDR3 consists of 15 residues. V dropped 4 bases and J dropped 8 bases, with 17 bases sitting between them. Germline assignment: CDR1 SEHNR and CDR2 FQNEAQ (reference sequence). CDR3 loop: CASSSLTGTGEKLFF. CDR3 bases: TGTGCCAGCAGCTCCCTGACGGGGACGGGAGAAAAACTGTTTTTT. The full variable domain, in which reference TRBV7-9 and TRBJ1-4 provide the parts outside the CDR3, is DTGVSQNPRHKITKRGQNVTFRCDPISEHNRLYWYRQTLGQGPEFLTYFQNEAQLEKSRLLSDRFSAERPKGSFSTLEIQRTEQGDSAMYLCASSSLTGTGEKLFFGSGTQLSVL.

The chain is built from TRBV10-2 and TRBJ1-3; no clear D gene. The V gene's germline CDR1 is WSHSY and CDR2 SAAADI. The length of the CDR3 is 13 residues. The V gene lost 6 bases and the J gene lost 0 bases, with 6 bases spanning the gap. This CDR3 reads CASRGSSGNTIYF. CDR3 in DNA: TGCGCCAGCAGAGGCAGCTCTGGAAACACCATATATTTT.